This T cell receptor beta chain was found in a study of blood T cell repertoires in COVID-19. The CDR3 sequence is 14 residues long. V gave up 3 bases and J gave up 4 bases, with 10 bases separating them. From germline, CDR1 is LNHDA and CDR2 SQIVND (reference sequence). TCRdb's copy holds only in-frame clones and misses some; the assay was immunoSEQ multiplex PCR. The table shows about 50,000 clones, with around 88% occurring only once. Sequenced material: peripheral blood. The sequence was obtained from a woman older than 75 with acute or convalescent COVID-19. This chain uses TRBV19 with TRBJ1-5; possible D gene TRBD1, 6 bases. This CDR3 reads CASSIPDRNQPQHF. CDR3 sequence (DNA): TGTGCCAGTAGTATTCCGGACAGAAATCAGCCCCAGCATTTT.